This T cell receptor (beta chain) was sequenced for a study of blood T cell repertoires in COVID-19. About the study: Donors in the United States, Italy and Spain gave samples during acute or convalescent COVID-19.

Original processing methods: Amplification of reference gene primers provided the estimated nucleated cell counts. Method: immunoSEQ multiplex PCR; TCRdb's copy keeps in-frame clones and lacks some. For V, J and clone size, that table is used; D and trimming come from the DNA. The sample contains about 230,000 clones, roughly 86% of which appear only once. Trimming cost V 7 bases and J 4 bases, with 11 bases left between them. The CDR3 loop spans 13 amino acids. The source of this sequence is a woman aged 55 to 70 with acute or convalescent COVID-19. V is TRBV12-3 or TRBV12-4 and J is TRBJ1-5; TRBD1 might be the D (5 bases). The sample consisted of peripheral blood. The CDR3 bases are TGTGCCAGCACCCTACAGGCAAATCAGCCCCAGCATTTT. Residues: CASTLQANQPQHF.